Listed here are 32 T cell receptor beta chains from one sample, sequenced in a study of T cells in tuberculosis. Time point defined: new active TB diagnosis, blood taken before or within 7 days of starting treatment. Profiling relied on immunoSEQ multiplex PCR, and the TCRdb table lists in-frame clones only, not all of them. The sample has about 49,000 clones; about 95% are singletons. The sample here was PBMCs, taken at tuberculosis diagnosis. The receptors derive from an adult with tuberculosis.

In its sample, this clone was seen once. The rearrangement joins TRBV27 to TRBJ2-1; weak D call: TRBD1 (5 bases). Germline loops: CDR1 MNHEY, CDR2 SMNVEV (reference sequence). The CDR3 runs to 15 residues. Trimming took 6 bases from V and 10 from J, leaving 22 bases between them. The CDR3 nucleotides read TGTGCCAGCAGCCGGCGTGGGGCGGTCGGGTTCGAGCAGTTCTTC. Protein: CASSRRGAVGFEQFF.

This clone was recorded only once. The CDR3 coding sequence is TGTGCCATCGCCGAGACAGGGAGAGGCGAGCAGTACTTC. Its translation is CAIAETGRGEQYF. The chain combines TRBV10-3 with TRBJ2-7; 7 positions match TRBD1. Germline CDR1 and CDR2: ENHRY and SYGVKD. The CDR3 extends over 13 amino acids. After removal of 8 bases from V and 6 bases from J, the junction contained 10 bases not matched to a gene.

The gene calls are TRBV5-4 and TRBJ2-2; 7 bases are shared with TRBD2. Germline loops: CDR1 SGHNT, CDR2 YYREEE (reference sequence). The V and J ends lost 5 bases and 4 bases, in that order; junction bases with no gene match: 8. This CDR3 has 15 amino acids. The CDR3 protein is CASRPEVAGTGELFF. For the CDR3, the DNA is TGTGCCAGCAGACCCGAGGTAGCGGGCACCGGGGAGCTGTTTTTT.

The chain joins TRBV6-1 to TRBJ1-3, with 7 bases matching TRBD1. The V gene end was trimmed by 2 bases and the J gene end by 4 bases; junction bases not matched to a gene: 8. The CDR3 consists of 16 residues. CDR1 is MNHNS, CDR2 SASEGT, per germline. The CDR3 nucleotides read TGTGCCAGCAGTGAACCCCAGACAGGGCTCGGAAACACCATATATTTT. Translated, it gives CASSEPQTGLGNTIYF.

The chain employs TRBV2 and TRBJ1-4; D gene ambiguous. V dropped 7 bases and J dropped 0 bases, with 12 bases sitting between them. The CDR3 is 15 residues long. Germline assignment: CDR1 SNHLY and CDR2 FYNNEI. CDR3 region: CASTLRSATNEKLFF. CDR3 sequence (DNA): TGTGCCAGCACCTTGAGATCGGCAACTAATGAAAAACTGTTTTTT.

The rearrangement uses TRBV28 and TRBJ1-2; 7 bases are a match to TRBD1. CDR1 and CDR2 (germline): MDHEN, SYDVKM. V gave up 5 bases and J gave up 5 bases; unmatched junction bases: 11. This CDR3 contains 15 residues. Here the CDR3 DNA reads TGTGCCAGCAGTAATACAGGGGTGTTGTGGTATGGCTACACCTTC. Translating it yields CASSNTGVLWYGYTF.

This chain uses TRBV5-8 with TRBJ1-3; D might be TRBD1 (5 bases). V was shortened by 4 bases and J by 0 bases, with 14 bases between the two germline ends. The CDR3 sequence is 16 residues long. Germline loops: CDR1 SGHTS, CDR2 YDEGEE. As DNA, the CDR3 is TGTGCCAGCAGCCGAGCCGTGACAGCCTCTGGAAACACCATATATTTT. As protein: CASSRAVTASGNTIYF.

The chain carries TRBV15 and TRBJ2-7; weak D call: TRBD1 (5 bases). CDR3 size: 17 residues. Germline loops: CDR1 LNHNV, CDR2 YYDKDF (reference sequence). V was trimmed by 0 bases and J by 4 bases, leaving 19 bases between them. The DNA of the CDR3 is TGTGCCACCAGCAGAGAGAAGTCCGACAGCCCGCCGTACGAGCAGTACTTC. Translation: CATSREKSDSPPYEQYF.

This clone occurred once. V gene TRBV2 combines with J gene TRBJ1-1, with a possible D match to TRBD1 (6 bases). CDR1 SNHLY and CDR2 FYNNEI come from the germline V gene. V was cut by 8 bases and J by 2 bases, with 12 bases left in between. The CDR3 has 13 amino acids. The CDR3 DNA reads TGTGCCAGCGGGGGGGCTGTTAACACTGAAGCTTTCTTT. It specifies CASGGAVNTEAFF.

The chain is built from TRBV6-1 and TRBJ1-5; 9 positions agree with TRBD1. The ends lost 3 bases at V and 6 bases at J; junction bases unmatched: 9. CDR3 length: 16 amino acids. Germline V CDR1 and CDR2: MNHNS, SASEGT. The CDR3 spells CASSDPGQGYSQPQHF. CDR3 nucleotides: TGTGCCAGCAGTGACCCGGGACAGGGATACTCTCAGCCCCAGCATTTT.

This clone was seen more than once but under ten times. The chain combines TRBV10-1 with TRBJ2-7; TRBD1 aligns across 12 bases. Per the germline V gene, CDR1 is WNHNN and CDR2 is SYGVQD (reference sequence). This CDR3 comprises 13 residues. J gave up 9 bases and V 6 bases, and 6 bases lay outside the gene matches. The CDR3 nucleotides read TGCGCCAGCAGCCACCGGGACAGGGGGCGGCAGTACTTC. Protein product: CASSHRDRGRQYF.

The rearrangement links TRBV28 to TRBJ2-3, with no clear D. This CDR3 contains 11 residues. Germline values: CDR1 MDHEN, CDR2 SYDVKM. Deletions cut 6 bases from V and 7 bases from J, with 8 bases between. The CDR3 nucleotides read TGTGCCAGCAGCAACTCCCATACGCAGTATTTT. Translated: CASSNSHTQYF.

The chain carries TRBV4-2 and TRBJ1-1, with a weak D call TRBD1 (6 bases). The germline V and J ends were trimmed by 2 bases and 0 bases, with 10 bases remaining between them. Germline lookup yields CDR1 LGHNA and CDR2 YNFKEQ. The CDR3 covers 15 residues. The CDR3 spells CASSQRQVMNTEAFF. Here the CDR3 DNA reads TGTGCCAGCAGCCAACGACAGGTTATGAACACTGAAGCTTTCTTT.

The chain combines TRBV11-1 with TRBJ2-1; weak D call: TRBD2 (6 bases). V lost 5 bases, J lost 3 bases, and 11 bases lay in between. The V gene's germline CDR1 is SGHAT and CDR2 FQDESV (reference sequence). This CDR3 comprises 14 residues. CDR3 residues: CASSTGVGYNEQFF. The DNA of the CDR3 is TGTGCCAGCAGCACGGGGGTCGGCTACAATGAGCAGTTCTTC.

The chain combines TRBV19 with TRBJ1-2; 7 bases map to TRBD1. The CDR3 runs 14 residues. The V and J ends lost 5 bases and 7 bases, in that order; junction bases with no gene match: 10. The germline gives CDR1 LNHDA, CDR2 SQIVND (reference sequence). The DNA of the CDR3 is TGTGCCAGTAGTGTCAGACAGGGACGGGGTGGCTACACCTTC. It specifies CASSVRQGRGGYTF.

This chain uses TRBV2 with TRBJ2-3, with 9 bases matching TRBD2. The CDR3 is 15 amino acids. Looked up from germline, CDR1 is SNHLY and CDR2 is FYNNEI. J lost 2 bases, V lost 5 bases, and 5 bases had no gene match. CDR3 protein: CASSLTSGYTDTQYF. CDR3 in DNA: TGTGCCAGCAGTCTGACTAGCGGATACACAGATACGCAGTATTTT.

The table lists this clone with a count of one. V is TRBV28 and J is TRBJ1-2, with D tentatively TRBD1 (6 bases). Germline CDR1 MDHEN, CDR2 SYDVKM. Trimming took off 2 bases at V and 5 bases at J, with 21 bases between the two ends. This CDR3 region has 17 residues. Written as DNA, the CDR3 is TGTGCCAGCAGTTTAAGGACCAAGGTGGGGGCGCAATATGGCTACACCTTC. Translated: CASSLRTKVGAQYGYTF.

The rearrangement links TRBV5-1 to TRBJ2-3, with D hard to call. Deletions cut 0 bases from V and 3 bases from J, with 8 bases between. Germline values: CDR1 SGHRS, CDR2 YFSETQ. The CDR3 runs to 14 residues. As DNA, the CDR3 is TGCGCCAGCAGCTTGGTTCCGGTTACAGATACGCAGTATTTT. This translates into CASSLVPVTDTQYF. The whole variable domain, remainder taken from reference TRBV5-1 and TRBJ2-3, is KAGVTQTPRYLIKTRGQQVTLSCSPISGHRSVSWYQQTPGQGLQFLFEYFSETQRNKGNFPGRFSGRQFSNSRSEMNVSTLELGDSALYLCASSLVPVTDTQYFGPGTRLTVL.

In DNA form, the CDR3 reads TGTGCCACCAGCCCGGGCCCCACGGGACAGGTCTATGGCTACACCTTC. It yields the protein CATSPGPTGQVYGYTF. The chain combines TRBV6-6 with TRBJ1-2, with 8 bases matching TRBD1. CDR1 and CDR2 (germline): MNHNY, SVGAGI (reference sequence). With V trimmed by 10 bases and J by 4 bases, 17 bases remained unmatched. CDR3 length equals 16 residues.

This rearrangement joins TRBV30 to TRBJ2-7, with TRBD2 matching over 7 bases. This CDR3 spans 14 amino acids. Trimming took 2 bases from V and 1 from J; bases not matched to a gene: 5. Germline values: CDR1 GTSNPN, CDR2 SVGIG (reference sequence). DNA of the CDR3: TGTGCCTGGAGTTGGGCTAGCGGATCCTACGAGCAGTACTTC. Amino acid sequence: CAWSWASGSYEQYF.

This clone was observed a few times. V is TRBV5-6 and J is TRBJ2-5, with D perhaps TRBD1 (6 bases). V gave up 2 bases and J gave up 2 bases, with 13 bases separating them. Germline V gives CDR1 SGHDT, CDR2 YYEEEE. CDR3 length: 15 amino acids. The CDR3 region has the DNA TGTGCCAGCAGCTTAATGGGCAGGGGTCAAGAGACCCAGTACTTC. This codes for CASSLMGRGQETQYF.

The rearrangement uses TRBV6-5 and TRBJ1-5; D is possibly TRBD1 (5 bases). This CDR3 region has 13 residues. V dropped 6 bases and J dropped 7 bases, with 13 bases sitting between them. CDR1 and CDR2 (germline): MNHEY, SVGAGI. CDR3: CASSSGRGQPQHF. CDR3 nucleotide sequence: TGTGCCAGCAGCTCGGGGCGGGGGCAGCCCCAGCATTTT.

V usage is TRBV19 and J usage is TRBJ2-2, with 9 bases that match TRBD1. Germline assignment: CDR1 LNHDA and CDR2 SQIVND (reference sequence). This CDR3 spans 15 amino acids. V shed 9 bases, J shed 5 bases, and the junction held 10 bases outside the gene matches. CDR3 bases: TGTGCCAGCTCGACGGGACAGGGATGGACCGGGGAGCTGTTTTTT. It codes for CASSTGQGWTGELFF. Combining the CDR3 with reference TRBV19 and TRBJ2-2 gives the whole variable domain DGGITQSPKYLFRKEGQNVTLSCEQNLNHDAMYWYRQDPGQGLRLIYYSQIVNDFQKGDIAEGYSVSREKKESFPLTVTSAQKNPTAFYLCASSTGQGWTGELFFGEGSRLTVL.

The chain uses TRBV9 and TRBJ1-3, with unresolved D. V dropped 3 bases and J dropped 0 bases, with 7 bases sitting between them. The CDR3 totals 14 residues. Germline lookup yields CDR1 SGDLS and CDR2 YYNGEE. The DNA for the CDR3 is TGTGCCAGCAGCGCCCCGGGCTCTGGAAACACCATATATTTT. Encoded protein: CASSAPGSGNTIYF.

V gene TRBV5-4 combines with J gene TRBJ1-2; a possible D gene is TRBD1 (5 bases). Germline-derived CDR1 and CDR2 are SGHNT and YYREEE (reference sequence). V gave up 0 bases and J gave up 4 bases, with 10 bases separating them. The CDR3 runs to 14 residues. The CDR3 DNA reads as TGTGCCAGCAGCTTGGATCCGGGGGTCTATGGCTACACCTTC. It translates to CASSLDPGVYGYTF.

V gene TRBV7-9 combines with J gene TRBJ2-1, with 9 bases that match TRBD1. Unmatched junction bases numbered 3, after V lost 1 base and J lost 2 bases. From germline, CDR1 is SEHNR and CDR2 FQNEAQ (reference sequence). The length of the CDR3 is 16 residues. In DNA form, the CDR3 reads TGTGCCAGCAGCTTAGGGACAGGGGTGGCCTACAATGAGCAGTTCTTC. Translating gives CASSLGTGVAYNEQFF.

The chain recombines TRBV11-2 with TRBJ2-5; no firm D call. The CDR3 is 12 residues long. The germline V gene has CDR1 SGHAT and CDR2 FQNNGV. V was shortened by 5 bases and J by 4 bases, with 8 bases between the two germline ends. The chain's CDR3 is CASSASRETQYF. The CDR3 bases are TGTGCCAGCAGCGCCTCTAGAGAGACCCAGTACTTC.

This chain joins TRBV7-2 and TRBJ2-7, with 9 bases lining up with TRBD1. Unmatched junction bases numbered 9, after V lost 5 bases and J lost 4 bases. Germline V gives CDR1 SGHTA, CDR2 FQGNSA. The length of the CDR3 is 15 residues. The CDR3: CASSANRGLAYEQYF. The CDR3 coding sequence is TGTGCCAGCAGCGCTAACAGGGGGCTCGCTTACGAGCAGTACTTC.

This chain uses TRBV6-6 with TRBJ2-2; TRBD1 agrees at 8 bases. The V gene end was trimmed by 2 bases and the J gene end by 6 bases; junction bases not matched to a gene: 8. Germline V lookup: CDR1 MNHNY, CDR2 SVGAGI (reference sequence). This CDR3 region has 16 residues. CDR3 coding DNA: TGTGCCAGCAGTTACAAAAGGGACAGGAGGTCCGGGGAGCTGTTTTTT. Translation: CASSYKRDRRSGELFF.

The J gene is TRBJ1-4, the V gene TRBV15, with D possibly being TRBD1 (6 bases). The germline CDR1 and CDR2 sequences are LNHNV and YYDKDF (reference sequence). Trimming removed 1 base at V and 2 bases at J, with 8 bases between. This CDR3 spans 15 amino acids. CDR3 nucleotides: TGTGCCACCAGCAGAGGGGACACGACTAATGAAAAACTGTTTTTT. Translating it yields CATSRGDTTNEKLFF.

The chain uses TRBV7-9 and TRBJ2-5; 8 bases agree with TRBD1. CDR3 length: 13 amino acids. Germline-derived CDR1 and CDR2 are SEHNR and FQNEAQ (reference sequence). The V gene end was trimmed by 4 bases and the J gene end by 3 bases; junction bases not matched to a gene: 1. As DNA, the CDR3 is TGTGCCAGCAGCTCGGACAGGGAAGAGACCCAGTACTTC. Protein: CASSSDREETQYF.

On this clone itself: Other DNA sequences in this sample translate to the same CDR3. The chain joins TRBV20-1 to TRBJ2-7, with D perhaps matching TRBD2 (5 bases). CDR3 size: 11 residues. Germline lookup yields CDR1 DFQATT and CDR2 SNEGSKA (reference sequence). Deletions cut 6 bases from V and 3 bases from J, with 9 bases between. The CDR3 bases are TGCAGTGCCCGGGATCTCTACGAGCAGTACTTC. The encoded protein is CSARDLYEQYF.